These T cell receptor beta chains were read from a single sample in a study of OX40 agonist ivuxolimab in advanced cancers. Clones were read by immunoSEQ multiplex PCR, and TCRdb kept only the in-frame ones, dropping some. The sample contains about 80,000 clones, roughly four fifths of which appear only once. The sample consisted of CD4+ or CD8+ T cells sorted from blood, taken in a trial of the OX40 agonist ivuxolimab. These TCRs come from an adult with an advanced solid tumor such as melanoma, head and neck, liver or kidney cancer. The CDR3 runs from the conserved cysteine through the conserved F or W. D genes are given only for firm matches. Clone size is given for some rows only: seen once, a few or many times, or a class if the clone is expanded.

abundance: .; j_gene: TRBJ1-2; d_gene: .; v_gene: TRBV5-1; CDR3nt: TGCGCCAGCAGCCAACCCCTGGACAGAGGAAACTATGGCTACACCTTC; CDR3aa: CASSQPLDRGNYGYTF
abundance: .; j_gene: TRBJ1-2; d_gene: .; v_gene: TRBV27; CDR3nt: TGTGCCAGCAGTTTGGGCAGACTGAACTATGGCTACACCTTC; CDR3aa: CASSLGRLNYGYTF
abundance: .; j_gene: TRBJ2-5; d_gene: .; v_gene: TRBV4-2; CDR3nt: TGTGCCAGCAGCCAAGGCACCGCGGAGACCCAGTACTTC; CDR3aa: CASSQGTAETQYF
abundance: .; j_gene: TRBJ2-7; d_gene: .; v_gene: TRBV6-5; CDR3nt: TGTGCCAGCAGAGAGGGGGCAGGGACTATCTACGAGCAGTACTTC; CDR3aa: CASREGAGTIYEQYF
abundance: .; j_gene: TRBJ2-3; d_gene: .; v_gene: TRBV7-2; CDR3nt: TGTGCCAGCGGGGGGAGCGGAAACACAGATACGCAGTATTTT; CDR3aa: CASGGSGNTDTQYF
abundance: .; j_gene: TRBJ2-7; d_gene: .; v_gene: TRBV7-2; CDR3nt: TGTGCCAGCAGCTATGGCCCCTACGAGCAGTACTTC; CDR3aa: CASSYGPYEQYF
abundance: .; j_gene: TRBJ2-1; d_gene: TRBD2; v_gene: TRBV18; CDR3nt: TGTGCCAGCTCACCAAACCCGACTAGCGGGGGTGGCAATGAGCAGTTCTTC; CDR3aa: CASSPNPTSGGGNEQFF
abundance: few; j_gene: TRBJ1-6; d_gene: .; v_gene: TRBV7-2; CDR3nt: TGTGCCAGCAGCTTATTTAGTGCTTCACCCCTCCACTTT; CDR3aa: CASSLFSASPLHF
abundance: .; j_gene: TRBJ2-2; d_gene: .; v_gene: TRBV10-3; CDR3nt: TGTGCCATCAGACCGGGACAGAACACCGGGGAGCTGTTTTTT; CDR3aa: CAIRPGQNTGELFF
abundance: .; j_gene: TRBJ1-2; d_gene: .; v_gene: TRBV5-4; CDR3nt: TGTGCCAGCAGCTACCCGAATAATGCAAGGGACTATGGCTACACCTTC; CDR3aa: CASSYPNNARDYGYTF
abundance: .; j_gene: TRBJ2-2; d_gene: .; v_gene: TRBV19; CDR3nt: TGTGCCAGTAGTATAGGACGGGGGGCCCCCGGCGGGGAGCTGTTTTTT; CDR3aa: CASSIGRGAPGGELFF
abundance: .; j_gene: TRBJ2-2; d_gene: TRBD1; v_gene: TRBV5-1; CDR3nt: TGCGCCAGCAACCCCGGGACAGGTCAGACCGGGGAGCTGTTTTTT; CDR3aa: CASNPGTGQTGELFF
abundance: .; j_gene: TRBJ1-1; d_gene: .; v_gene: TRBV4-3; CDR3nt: TGCGCCAGCAGCCCCGTGGGGGAACATAAAGCTGAAGCTTTCTTT; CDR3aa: CASSPVGEHKAEAFF
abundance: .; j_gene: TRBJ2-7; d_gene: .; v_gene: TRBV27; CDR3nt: TGTGCCAGCAGTTACCGGGGAGACGAGCAGTACTTC; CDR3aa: CASSYRGDEQYF
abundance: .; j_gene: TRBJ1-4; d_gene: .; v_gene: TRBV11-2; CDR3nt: TGTGCCAGCAGCCCAGTCAGGGGACGGGGTGAAAAACTGTTTTTT; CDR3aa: CASSPVRGRGEKLFF
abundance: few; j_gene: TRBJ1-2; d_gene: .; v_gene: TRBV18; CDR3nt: TGTGCCAGCTCACCAACAGGGTTGGACTATGGCTACACCTTC; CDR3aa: CASSPTGLDYGYTF
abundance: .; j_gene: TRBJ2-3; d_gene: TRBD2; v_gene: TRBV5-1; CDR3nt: TGCGCCAGCAAAACCGGGACTAGCGGGAGAACAGATACGCAGTATTTT; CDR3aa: CASKTGTSGRTDTQYF
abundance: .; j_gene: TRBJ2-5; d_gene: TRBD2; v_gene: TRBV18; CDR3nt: TGTGCCAGCTCACCGGAGCGGGGGGGCCCCCAGTACTTC; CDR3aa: CASSPERGGPQYF
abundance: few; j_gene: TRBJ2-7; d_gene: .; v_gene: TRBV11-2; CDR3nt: TGTGCCAGCAGTGGGTCTTCCTACGAGCAGTACTTC; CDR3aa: CASSGSSYEQYF
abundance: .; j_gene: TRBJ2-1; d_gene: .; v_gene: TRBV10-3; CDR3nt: TGTGCCATCAGTGAGCCTACCCGGGACCCCGATGACAATGAGCAGTTCTTC; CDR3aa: CAISEPTRDPDDNEQFF
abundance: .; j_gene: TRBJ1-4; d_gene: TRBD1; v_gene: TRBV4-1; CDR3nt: TGCGCCAGCAGCAACGACAGGGTAACTAATGAAAAACTGTTTTTT; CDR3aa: CASSNDRVTNEKLFF
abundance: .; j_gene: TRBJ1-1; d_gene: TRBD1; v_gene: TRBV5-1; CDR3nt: TGCGCCAGTCGCGGGACAGGGGTAGTGAACACTGAAGCTTTCTTT; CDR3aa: CASRGTGVVNTEAFF
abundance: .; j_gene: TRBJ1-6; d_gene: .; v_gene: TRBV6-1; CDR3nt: TGTGCCAGCAGTGAAGCCCCAGGATGGAATTCACCCCTCCACTTT; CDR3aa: CASSEAPGWNSPLHF
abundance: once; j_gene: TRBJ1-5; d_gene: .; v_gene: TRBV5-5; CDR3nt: TGTGCCAGCACCTCGACCAATAGCAATCAGCCCCAGCATTTT; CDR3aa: CASTSTNSNQPQHF
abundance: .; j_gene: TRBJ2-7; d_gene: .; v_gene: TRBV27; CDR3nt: TGTGCCAGCAGTTCCCAGGGACTTCGGGCCTACGAGCAGTACTTC; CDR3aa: CASSSQGLRAYEQYF